This T cell receptor beta chain was found in a study of shared clonotypes between healthy human individuals. In germline, CDR1 is MNHEY, CDR2 SVGAGI. The CDR3 has 14 residues. The V gene lost 8 bases and the J gene lost 0 bases, with 11 bases spanning the gap. Concerning this clone itself: Antigen specificity is unknown.

Study conclusions and caveats: Naive subsets, compared against memory subsets, generally had larger estimated richness values.

It was across several immunoSEQ plates that each subset's genomic DNA was evenly split. Only in-frame clones appear in the TCRdb table, and some are missing; sequencing was by immunoSEQ multiplex PCR. The sample shows roughly 2.1 million clones, more than 85% of them seen only once. Naive CD8 cells lacked CD45RO and underwent positive selection for CCR7, leaving out terminally differentiated effector memory CD45RA+ cells. Sequencing was performed on naive CD8+ T cells from PBMCs. The chain is built from TRBV6-5 and TRBJ2-1, with a weak D call TRBD2 (5 bases). The TCR originated in a man between 18 and 29 years old in good health. Some clones in this sample may be carry-over from other donors' samples. The CDR3 loop is CASGLVSSYNEQFF. CDR3 coding DNA: TGTGCCAGCGGACTGGTGAGCTCCTACAATGAGCAGTTCTTC.